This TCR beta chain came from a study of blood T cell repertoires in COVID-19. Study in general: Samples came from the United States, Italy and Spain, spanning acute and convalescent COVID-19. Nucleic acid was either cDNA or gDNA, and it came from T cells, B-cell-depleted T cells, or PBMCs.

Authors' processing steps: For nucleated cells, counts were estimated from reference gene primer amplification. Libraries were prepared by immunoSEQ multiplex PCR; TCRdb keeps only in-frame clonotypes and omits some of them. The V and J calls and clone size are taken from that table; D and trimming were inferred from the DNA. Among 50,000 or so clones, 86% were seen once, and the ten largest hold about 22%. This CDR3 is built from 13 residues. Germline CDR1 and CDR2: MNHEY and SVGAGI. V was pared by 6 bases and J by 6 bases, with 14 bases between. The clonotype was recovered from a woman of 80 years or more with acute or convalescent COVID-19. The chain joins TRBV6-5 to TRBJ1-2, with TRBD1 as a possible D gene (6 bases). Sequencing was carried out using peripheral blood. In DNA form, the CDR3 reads TGTGCCAGCAGGGATGACAGGTCCCATGGCTACACCTTC. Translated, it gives CASRDDRSHGYTF.